The source of this T cell receptor (beta chain) is a study of cytomegalovirus exposure and HLA in healthy donors. Study conclusions and caveats: Some TCR beta chains (roughly 150 of them) were listed as cytomegalovirus-associated.

This clone was seen only a few times. Its cognate antigen is unknown. PCR involved 60 Vbeta and 13 Jbeta primers. TCRdb keeps only in-frame clones here, not all; method: immunoSEQ multiplex PCR. There are roughly 150,000 clones in the sample; approximately 82% occur only once, and 11% lies in the top ten. V was pared by 4 bases and J by 11 bases, with 7 bases of the junction left unmatched. The V gene's germline CDR1 is SGHNT and CDR2 YYREEE (reference sequence). The CDR3 covers 14 residues. The rearrangement uses TRBV5-4 and TRBJ2-5, with TRBD2 identical over 14 bases. The clonotype comes from a man aged 18 to 30 in good health and CMV-seropositive. Sequencing was carried out using PBMCs. The CDR3 region is CASSPTSGRAQQYF. The CDR3 region has the DNA TGTGCCAGCAGCCCGACTAGCGGGAGGGCGCAGCAGTACTTC.